These T cell receptor beta chains were read from a single sample in a study of T cell responses to AZD1222 COVID-19 vaccine. The protocol was immunoSEQ multiplex PCR, while the TCRdb copy is restricted to in-frame clones and leaves out a portion. Here the sample spans some 120,000 clones, 88% being singletons. The input for sequencing was peripheral blood, taken on day 0 of AZD1222 vaccination. The receptors come from an adult in good health. Each CDR3 is given with its conserved first and last residue. The size entry is marked missing in some rows and otherwise reads once, few, many or a size class.

clone_size | j_call | v_call | cdr3_aa
. | TRBJ2-1 | TRBV3-1/TRBV3-2 | CASSAAVGAGVVNEQFF
. | TRBJ2-5 | TRBV15 | CATSMGPAETQYF
many | TRBJ2-5 | TRBV7-3 | CASSLLTGAVGETQYF
. | TRBJ2-7 | TRBV10-3 | CAINPTQGDLPGYEQYF
. | TRBJ1-3 | TRBV7-9 | CASSFLIGFDRANTIYF
. | TRBJ1-2 | TRBV2 | CASSEVHYGYTF
. | TRBJ1-4 | TRBV18 | CASSPPPSGQGPRILFF
. | TRBJ1-1 | TRBV9 | CASSVGGTGTAEAFF
. | TRBJ2-5 | TRBV12-5 | CASGGGGGQETQYF
few | TRBJ1-1 | TRBV6-5 | CASSYSTGGIEAFF
. | TRBJ1-1 | TRBV7-8 | CASSFRVLDTEAFF
. | TRBJ1-4 | TRBV27 | CASSRTGTNEKLFF
. | TRBJ1-5 | TRBV7-9 | CASSGTDRGWNQPQHF
once | TRBJ1-1 | TRBV30 | CAWRGTANTEAFF
. | TRBJ2-6 | TRBV27 | CASRTKGFRAGANVLTF
. | TRBJ1-3 | TRBV11-2 | CASSAPSSGNTIYF
. | TRBJ2-1 | TRBV11-1 | CASSTWGGSYNEQFF
. | TRBJ2-5 | TRBV7-2 | CASSLMLAGGQETQYF
. | TRBJ2-3 | TRBV29-1 | CSVTGRKGTDTQYF
. | TRBJ1-6 | TRBV9 | CASSVGGSRNSPLHF
few | TRBJ2-2 | TRBV4-2 | CASSPLGVADTGELFF
. | TRBJ1-3 | TRBV10-3 | CAIREGGGSSGNTIYF
. | TRBJ1-2 | TRBV27 | CASSFTRQGGYTF
. | TRBJ2-1 | TRBV7-6 | CASSFLGRGNGNEQFF
. | TRBJ2-1 | TRBV7-9 | CASSVGGGSYNEQFF
. | TRBJ2-2 | TRBV7-2 | CASSLGLSNTGELFF
. | TRBJ2-7 | TRBV27 | CASGDRGYEQYF
. | TRBJ2-3 | TRBV28 | CASIGGDTQYF
. | TRBJ2-2 | TRBV2 | CASSSRTANTGELFF
. | TRBJ2-1 | TRBV29-1 | CSVEASGRAYEQFF
. | TRBJ2-4 | TRBV19 | CASSVTGTPSHF
. | TRBJ1-5 | TRBV29-1 | CSVVDSNQPQHF
. | TRBJ2-1 | TRBV9 | CASSVGRTQDEQFF
. | TRBJ2-1 | TRBV24-1 | CATSDFPGSSYNEQFF
. | TRBJ2-1 | TRBV21-1 | CASSKGGTSGSGRSYNEQFF
. | TRBJ2-7 | TRBV5-1 | CASSSGTSGRDILYEQYF
. | TRBJ2-4 | TRBV28 | CASSLGGVNIQYF
. | TRBJ1-4 | TRBV7-9 | CASSLQGEKLFF
. | TRBJ2-1 | TRBV19 | CASSIDQNEQFF
. | TRBJ1-1 | TRBV4-3 | CASSSGAGRSMNTEAFF
. | TRBJ1-5 | TRBV7-9 | CASSGWRDHQPQHF
. | TRBJ1-5 | TRBV10-3 | CAISESGTDQPQHF
. | TRBJ2-1 | TRBV19 | CASSFNVALASGEQFF
. | TRBJ2-2 | TRBV7-3 | CASSSGDRVGTGELFF
once | TRBJ1-2 | TRBV6-5 | CASSRVPRANYGYTF
. | TRBJ2-2 | TRBV2 | CASSAQTGELFF
. | TRBJ2-2 | TRBV4-3 | CASRTIGQGTGELFF
few | TRBJ2-1 | TRBV30 | CAWSVQGVPEQFF
. | TRBJ1-4 | TRBV11-2 | CASSYEGKANEKLFF
. | TRBJ2-7 | TRBV6-5 | CASSYTPQYEQYF
. | TRBJ1-4 | TRBV6-5 | CAGGDRANSNEKLFF
. | TRBJ2-5 | TRBV6-5 | CASSYGAVGTQYF
once | TRBJ2-3 | TRBV7-9 | CASTAARTMLSDTQYF
. | TRBJ1-1 | TRBV11-3 | CASSLGRFWNTEAFF
. | TRBJ2-2 | TRBV6-6 | CASSASGTADTGELFF
. | TRBJ2-6 | TRBV3-1/TRBV3-2 | CASGTGDGANVLTF
. | TRBJ1-2 | TRBV6-1 | CASSENYSRGYGYTF